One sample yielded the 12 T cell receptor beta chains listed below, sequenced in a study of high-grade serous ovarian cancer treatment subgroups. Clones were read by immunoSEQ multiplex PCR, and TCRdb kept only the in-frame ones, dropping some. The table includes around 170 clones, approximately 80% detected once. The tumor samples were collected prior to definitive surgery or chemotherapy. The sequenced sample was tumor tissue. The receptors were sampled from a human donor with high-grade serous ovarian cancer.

The CDR3 loop reads CASAGGQRGTEAFF. The CDR3 nucleotides are TGTGCCAGCGCCGGCGGCCAGAGGGGCACTGAAGCTTTCTTT. The J gene is TRBJ1-1, the V gene TRBV18, with D possibly TRBD1 on 5 matching bases. Per the germline V gene, CDR1 is KGHSH and CDR2 is LQKENI. V was trimmed by 8 bases and J by 4 bases, leaving 17 bases between them. This CDR3 is built from 14 residues.

CDR3: CASSLMNTEAFF. DNA of the CDR3: TGTGCCAGTAGTCTAATGAACACTGAAGCTTTCTTT. V and J are TRBV19 and TRBJ1-1; no reliable D call. The germline V and J ends were trimmed by 5 bases and 0 bases, with 4 bases remaining between them. Looked up from germline, CDR1 is LNHDA and CDR2 is SQIVND (reference sequence). The CDR3 covers 12 residues.

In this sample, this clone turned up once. The CDR3 DNA reads as TGTGCCAGCAGCCCGCACCCCCTCCCCGGGTCATTATACGAGCAGTACTTC. Encoded protein: CASSPHPLPGSLYEQYF. The V and J genes are TRBV9 and TRBJ2-7; unclear D gene. This CDR3 region has 17 residues. Trimming removed 4 bases at V and 4 bases at J, with 24 bases between. Germline CDR1 reads SGDLS; CDR2 reads YYNGEE.

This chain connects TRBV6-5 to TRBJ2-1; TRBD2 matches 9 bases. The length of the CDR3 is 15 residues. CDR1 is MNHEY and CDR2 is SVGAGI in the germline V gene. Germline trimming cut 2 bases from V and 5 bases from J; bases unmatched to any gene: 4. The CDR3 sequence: CASSYRGGAHNEQFF. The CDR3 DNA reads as TGTGCCAGCAGTTACCGCGGGGGGGCCCACAATGAGCAGTTCTTC.

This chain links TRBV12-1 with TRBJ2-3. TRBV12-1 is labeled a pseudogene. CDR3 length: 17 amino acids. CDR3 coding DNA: TGTGCCAGCAGCTTTGATCCTCCGGGGCCCTCCACAGATACGCAGTATTTT. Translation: CASSFDPPGPSTDTQYF.

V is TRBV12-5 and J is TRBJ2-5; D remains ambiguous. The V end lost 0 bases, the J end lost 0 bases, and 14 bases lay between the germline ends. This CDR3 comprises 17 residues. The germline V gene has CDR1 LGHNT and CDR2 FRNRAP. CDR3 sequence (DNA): TGTGCTAGTGGTTTGGTACCGTCGGGCACCTACCAAGAGACCCAGTACTTC. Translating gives CASGLVPSGTYQETQYF.

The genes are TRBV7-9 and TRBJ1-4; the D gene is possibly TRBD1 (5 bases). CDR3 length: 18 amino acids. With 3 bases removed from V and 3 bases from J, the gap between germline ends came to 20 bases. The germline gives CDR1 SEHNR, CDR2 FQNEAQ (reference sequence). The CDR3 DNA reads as TGTGCCAGCAGCTTCTACTTACCGCGGGACGGCTCTAATGAAAAACTGTTTTTT. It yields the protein CASSFYLPRDGSNEKLFF.

CDR3 loop: CASSNSGESYEQYF. CDR3 nucleotide sequence: TGTGCCAGCAGCAACAGCGGGGAAAGCTACGAGCAGTACTTC. The chain joins TRBV5-4 to TRBJ2-7; 7 nucleotides match TRBD2. The CDR3 is 14 amino acids. The junction had 7 bases not matched to a gene; V was cut back by 4 bases and J by 3 bases. The V gene's germline CDR1 is SGHNT and CDR2 YYREEE (reference sequence).

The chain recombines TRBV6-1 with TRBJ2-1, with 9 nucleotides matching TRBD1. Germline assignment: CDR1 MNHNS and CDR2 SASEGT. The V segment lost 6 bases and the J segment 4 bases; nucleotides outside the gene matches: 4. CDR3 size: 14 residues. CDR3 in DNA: TGTGCCAGCAGGGCGGGACAGGGATACAATGAGCAGTTCTTC. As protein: CASRAGQGYNEQFF.

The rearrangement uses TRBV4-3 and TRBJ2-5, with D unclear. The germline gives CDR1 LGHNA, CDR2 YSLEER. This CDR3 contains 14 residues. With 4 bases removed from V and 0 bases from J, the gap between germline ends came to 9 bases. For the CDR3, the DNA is TGCGCCAGCAGCCTGGCCGTGTACCAAGAGACCCAGTACTTC. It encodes CASSLAVYQETQYF.

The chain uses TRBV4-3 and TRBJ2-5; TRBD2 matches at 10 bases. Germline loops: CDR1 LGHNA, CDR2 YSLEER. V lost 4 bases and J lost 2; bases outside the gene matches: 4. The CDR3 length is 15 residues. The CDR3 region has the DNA TGCGCCAGCAGCCTTTCACTAGCGGGGCAAGAGACCCAGTACTTC. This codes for CASSLSLAGQETQYF.

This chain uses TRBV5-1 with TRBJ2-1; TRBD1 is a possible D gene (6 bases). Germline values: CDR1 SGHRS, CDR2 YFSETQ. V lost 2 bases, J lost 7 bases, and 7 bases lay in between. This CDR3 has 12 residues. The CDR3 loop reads CASSLGGNEQFF. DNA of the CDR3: TGCGCCAGCAGCTTAGGGGGTAATGAGCAGTTCTTC.